This TCR beta chain was identified in a study of Graves' ophthalmopathy and Graves' hyperthyroidism. RNA transcripts were the source from which TCR beta CDR3 regions were amplified. RT-PCR with HTBI primers came first, then second-round multiplex PCR. TCRdb called the multiplex PCR reads again in MiXCR, with one record for every CDR3 protein. The data show approximately 1.2 million distinct CDR3 sequences, with 35% to 40% seen just once and approximately 12% held by the top ten. The source material was peripheral blood or thyroid tissue (not recorded which). The clonotype comes from an adult man with Graves' hyperthyroidism.

The chain's CDR3 is CASSLTGVGELFF. CDR3 sequence (DNA): TGTGCCAGCAGCTTAACGGGAGTCGGGGAGCTGTTTTTT. The chain links TRBV11-2 to TRBJ2-2; D may be TRBD2 (6 bases). Trimming pared 2 bases from V and 7 bases from J, leaving 8 bases between. The germline CDR1 and CDR2 sequences are SGHAT and FQNNGV. There are 13 residues in the CDR3.